The clone carrying this TCR beta chain was observed a few times. This sample was taken from a study of blood T cell repertoires in COVID-19. Assay used: immunoSEQ multiplex PCR; TCRdb lists only in-frame clones, some missing. The sample holds a few hundred thousand clones, around 84% seen once. Trimming took off 3 bases at V and 0 bases at J, with 11 bases between the two ends. The CDR3 is 14 residues long. Per germline, CDR1 SQVTM and CDR2 ANQGSEA. The origin of this receptor is a woman aged 18 to 35 who had recovered from COVID-19. The J gene is TRBJ1-1, the V gene TRBV29-1; weak D call: TRBD1 (5 bases). The source material was PBMCs or T cells enriched from blood (not recorded which). CDR3 sequence reads: CSVEATAMNTEAFF. In nucleotides, the CDR3 is TGCAGCGTTGAGGCGACAGCTATGAACACTGAAGCTTTCTTT.